This T cell receptor (beta chain) was documented in a study of tissue T cells after allogeneic stem cell transplantation. The wider study: Samples with visible lymphocytes on H&E were prioritized for sequencing.

Steroid-refractory graft-versus-host disease after allogeneic hematopoietic cell transplant qualified adults for prospective research-autopsy enrollment. Germline values: CDR1 LGHNA, CDR2 YNFKEQ. The CDR3 runs to 13 residues. Trimming stripped 0 bases from V and 5 bases from J, with 8 bases between. Profiling relied on immunoSEQ multiplex PCR, and the TCRdb table lists in-frame clones only, not all of them. The data show around 2,800 clones, around three fifths seen once. Of note for this clone: The antigen remains undetermined.

Broader study findings: Few T cell clones were shared across patients, but motif clusters showed tissue-specific shared signatures.

Sequenced material: descending colon tissue, taken at autopsy. This sequence originates from an older male patient with steroid-refractory graft-versus-host disease after an allogeneic stem cell transplant. Certain T cells may be donor cells from the graft. The gene calls are TRBV4-2 and TRBJ2-7; D is unresolved. The CDR3 DNA is TGTGCCAGCAGCCAAGATCGAAGGGACGAGCAGTACTTC. As protein: CASSQDRRDEQYF.